The 5 T cell receptor beta chains listed next were all sequenced from one sample in a study of cytomegalovirus exposure and HLA in healthy donors. 60 Vbeta and 13 Jbeta primers were used in PCR. Assay used: immunoSEQ multiplex PCR; TCRdb lists only in-frame clones, some missing. The sample carries 150,000 to 200,000 clones, around 80% recorded once. The sequencing input was PBMCs. All receptors derive from a male donor in good health and CMV-seropositive.

The chain joins TRBV18 to TRBJ2-4; 8 bases agree with TRBD1. The CDR3 covers 16 residues. The germline CDR1 and CDR2 sequences are KGHSH and LQKENI. Trimming took 6 bases from V and 2 from J; bases not matched to a gene: 9. The DNA for the CDR3 is TGTGCCAGCTCGCCGGGGCAGGGGGCGACCAAAAACATTCAGTACTTC. Protein sequence: CASSPGQGATKNIQYF.

This clone was recorded a few times. This chain joins TRBV29-1 and TRBJ2-7; the match to TRBD1 covers 9 bases. Germline trimming cut 7 bases from V and 3 bases from J; bases unmatched to any gene: 4. This CDR3 contains 12 residues. Germline CDR1 and CDR2: SQVTM and ANQGSEA. The CDR3 sequence: CSARTGVYEQYF. The CDR3 nucleotides read TGCAGCGCCAGGACAGGGGTCTACGAGCAGTACTTC.

The chain carries TRBV25-1 and TRBJ2-3, with TRBD1 identical over 10 bases. The trim removed 4 bases at V and 2 bases at J, leaving 6 bases unmatched. Germline V gives CDR1 MGHDK, CDR2 SYGVNS. This CDR3 has 16 residues. In DNA, the CDR3 is TGTGCCAGCAGTGGCGGGACAGGGGATTACACAGATACGCAGTATTTT. Protein sequence: CASSGGTGDYTDTQYF.

The rearrangement uses TRBV19 and TRBJ1-4, with 11 bases fitting TRBD1. Germline V CDR1 and CDR2: LNHDA, SQIVND (reference sequence). The CDR3 has 17 amino acids. Germline trimming cut 5 bases from V and 3 bases from J; bases unmatched to any gene: 8. The CDR3 region is CASSFSGTGGSNEKLFF. The CDR3 region has the DNA TGTGCCAGTAGTTTTTCCGGGACAGGGGGATCTAATGAAAAACTGTTTTTT. Drawing the rest from reference TRBV19 and TRBJ1-4, the complete variable domain is DGGITQSPKYLFRKEGQNVTLSCEQNLNHDAMYWYRQDPGQGLRLIYYSQIVNDFQKGDIAEGYSVSREKKESFPLTVTSAQKNPTAFYLCASSFSGTGGSNEKLFFGSGTQLSVL.

The chain links TRBV9 to TRBJ1-2, with D perhaps matching TRBD1 (5 bases). This CDR3 is 16 amino acids long. The germline V gene encodes CDR1 SGDLS and CDR2 YYNGEE. Trimming pared 0 bases from V and 1 base from J, leaving 13 bases between. CDR3 sequence reads: CASSVATRDSNYGYTF. The CDR3 coding sequence is TGTGCCAGCAGCGTAGCTACGAGAGACAGTAACTATGGCTACACCTTC.